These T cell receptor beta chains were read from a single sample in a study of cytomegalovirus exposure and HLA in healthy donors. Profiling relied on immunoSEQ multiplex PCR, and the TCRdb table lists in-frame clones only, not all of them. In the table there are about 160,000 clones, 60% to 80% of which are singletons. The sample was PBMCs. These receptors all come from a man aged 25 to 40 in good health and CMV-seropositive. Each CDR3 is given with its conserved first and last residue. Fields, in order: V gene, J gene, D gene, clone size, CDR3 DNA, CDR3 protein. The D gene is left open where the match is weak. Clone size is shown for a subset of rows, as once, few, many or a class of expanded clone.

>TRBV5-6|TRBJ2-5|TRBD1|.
TGTGCCAGCAGCCCCTACGACAGGGGCGGAGAGACCCAGTACTTC
CASSPYDRGGETQYF
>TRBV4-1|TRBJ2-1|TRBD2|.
TGCGCCAGCAGCCAGGTTTCTAGCGGGGGTTTTAATGAGCAGTTCTTC
CASSQVSSGGFNEQFF
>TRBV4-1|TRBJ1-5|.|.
TGCGCCAGCAGCCAAGTAGGGAGGGATCAGCCCCAGCATTTT
CASSQVGRDQPQHF
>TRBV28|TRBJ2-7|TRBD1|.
TGTGCCAGCGCCCCACACTCCGGGACAGGGGTGCACGAGCAGTACTTC
CASAPHSGTGVHEQYF
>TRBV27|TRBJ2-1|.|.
TGTGCCAGCAGTTTACGTGGCCCGGGGTCTCACAATGAGCAGTTCTTC
CASSLRGPGSHNEQFF
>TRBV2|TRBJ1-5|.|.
TGTGCCAGCAGTGAGGGTCAGGCCGGCAATCAGCCCCAGCATTTT
CASSEGQAGNQPQHF
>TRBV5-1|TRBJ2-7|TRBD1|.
TGCGCCAGCAGCACCGGACAGGGCTACGAGCAGTACTTC
CASSTGQGYEQYF
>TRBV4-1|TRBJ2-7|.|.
TGCGCCAGCAACCCGAACTTCGGCGGGAACTCCTACGAGCAGTACTTC
CASNPNFGGNSYEQYF
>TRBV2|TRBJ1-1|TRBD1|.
TGTGCCAGCACTTTCTCGGACAGGGACACTGAAGCTTTCTTT
CASTFSDRDTEAFF
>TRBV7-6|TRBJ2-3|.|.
TGTGCCAGCAGCTTAGGGGGCGAAGAAGATACGCAGTATTTT
CASSLGGEEDTQYF
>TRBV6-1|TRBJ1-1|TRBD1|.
TGTGCCAGCAGTTCAAACAGGGGGCTTAACACTGAAGCTTTCTTT
CASSSNRGLNTEAFF
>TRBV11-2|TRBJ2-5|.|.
TGTGCCAGCAGCTTAGGGCCAGGGGTTCAAGAGACCCAGTACTTC
CASSLGPGVQETQYF
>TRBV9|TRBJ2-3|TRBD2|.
TGTGCCAGCAGCGTAGTCCCTAGCGGTGCAGATACGCAGTATTTT
CASSVVPSGADTQYF
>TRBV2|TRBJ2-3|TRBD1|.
TGTGCCAGCAGTTTTTTACAGGGGGACACAGATACGCAGTATTTT
CASSFLQGDTDTQYF
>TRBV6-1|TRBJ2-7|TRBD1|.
TGTGCCAGCAGCCCCGGGACAGTAAAAACCTACGAGCAGTACTTC
CASSPGTVKTYEQYF
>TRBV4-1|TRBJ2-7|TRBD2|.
TGCGCCAGCAGCCAAGATTCAGCGGGGGGGGAAGAGCAGTACTTC
CASSQDSAGGEEQYF
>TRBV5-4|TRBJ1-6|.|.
TGTGCCAGCAGCTTGGATTGGGGGGAAGAAGAGAATTCACCCCTCCACTTT
CASSLDWGEEENSPLHF
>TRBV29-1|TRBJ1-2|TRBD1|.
TGCAGCGCCACCGGGACAGGTTCTAACTATGGCTACACCTTC
CSATGTGSNYGYTF
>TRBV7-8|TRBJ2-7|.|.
TGTGCCAGCAGCTTAGTTCCAGGCTCCTACGAGCAGTACTTC
CASSLVPGSYEQYF
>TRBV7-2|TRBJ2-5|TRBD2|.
TGTGCCAGCAGCTTATCAACAGTGGGGGGGAGGGCCCCAGAGACCCAGTACTTC
CASSLSTVGGRAPETQYF
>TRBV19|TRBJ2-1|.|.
TGTGCCAGTAGTATACAGGGATCCTACAATGAGCAGTTCTTC
CASSIQGSYNEQFF
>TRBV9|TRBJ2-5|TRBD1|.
TGTGCCAGCAGCCCCGACAGGGGAGAGACCCAGTACTTC
CASSPDRGETQYF
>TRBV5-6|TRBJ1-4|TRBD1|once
TGTGCCAGCAGCTTGGCAGGACAGGGGAACGAAAAACTGTTTTTT
CASSLAGQGNEKLFF
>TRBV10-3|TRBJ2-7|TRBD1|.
TGTGCCATCAGTGGCGTCGGCAGGGGGCGAGAGCAGTACTTC
CAISGVGRGREQYF
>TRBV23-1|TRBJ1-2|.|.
TGCGCCAGCAGTCAATCGTACAGCCTGAACTATGGCTACACCTTC
CASSQSYSLNYGYTF
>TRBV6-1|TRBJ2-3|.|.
TGTGCCAGCAGTGAAGTGGGGGCACGCACAGATACGCAGTATTTT
CASSEVGARTDTQYF
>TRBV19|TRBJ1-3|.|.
TGTGCCAGTAGTATCCAGGTTGGAAACACCATATATTTT
CASSIQVGNTIYF
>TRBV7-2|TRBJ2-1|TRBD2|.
TGTGCCAGCAGCTTAGTGTTACTAGCGGGAGTATCCTCCTACAATGAGCAGTTCTTC
CASSLVLLAGVSSYNEQFF
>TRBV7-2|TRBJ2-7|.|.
TGTGCCAGCAGCTTAATAGGGGATTCCTACGAGCAGTACTTC
CASSLIGDSYEQYF
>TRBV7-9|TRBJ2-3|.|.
TGTGCCAGCAGCTTCGGGGTCGCAGATACGCAGTATTTT
CASSFGVADTQYF
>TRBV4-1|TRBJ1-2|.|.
TGCGCCAGCAGCCAGGAGGGAGGTACAGGATCTTATGGCTACACCTTC
CASSQEGGTGSYGYTF
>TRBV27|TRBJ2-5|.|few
TGTGCCAGCAGTTTATATTCAGAACAAGAGACCCAGTACTTC
CASSLYSEQETQYF
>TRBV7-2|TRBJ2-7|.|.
TGTGCCAGCAGGGTGGGGACTGGACCCTACGAGCAGTACTTC
CASRVGTGPYEQYF
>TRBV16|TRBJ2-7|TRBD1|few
TGTGCCAGCAGCCAACATGGACAGGGGAACACCTACGAGCAGTACTTC
CASSQHGQGNTYEQYF
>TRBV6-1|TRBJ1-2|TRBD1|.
TGTGCCAGCAGTGAAGCGGGACAGGGGGCCTATGGCTACACCTTC
CASSEAGQGAYGYTF
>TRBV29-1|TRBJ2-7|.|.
TGCAGCGTTCGCGGGACAGAGAGCCCCTACGAGCAGTACTTC
CSVRGTESPYEQYF
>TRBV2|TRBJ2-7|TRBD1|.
TGTGCCAGCAGTGAATTTGGTGGACAGGGGGCCACCTACGAGCAGTACTTC
CASSEFGGQGATYEQYF
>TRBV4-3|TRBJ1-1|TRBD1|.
TGCGCCAGCAGCCAATCGTCTTGGGACAGAGTGAACACTGAAGCTTTCTTT
CASSQSSWDRVNTEAFF
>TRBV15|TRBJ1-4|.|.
TGTGCCACCCACGAAACAGGGCTAACTAATGAAAAACTGTTTTTT
CATHETGLTNEKLFF
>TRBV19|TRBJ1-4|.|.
TGTGCCAGTAGTATAGGCCAGACACCTAATGAAAAACTGTTTTTT
CASSIGQTPNEKLFF
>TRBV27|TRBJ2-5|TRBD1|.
TGTGCCAGCAGAGCAGGGACAGGGCCTAAAGAGACCCAGTACTTC
CASRAGTGPKETQYF
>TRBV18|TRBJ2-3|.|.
TGTGCCAGCTCGCCGAGCCCAGATACGCAGTATTTT
CASSPSPDTQYF
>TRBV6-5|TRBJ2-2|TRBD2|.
TGTGCCAGCACCGCTAGCGGACACACCGGGGAGCTGTTTTTT
CASTASGHTGELFF
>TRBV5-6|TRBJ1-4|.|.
TGTGCCAGCAGCACTGGACCCGGGGGGAATGAAAAACTGTTTTTT
CASSTGPGGNEKLFF
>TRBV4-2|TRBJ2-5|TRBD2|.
TGTGCCAGCAGCCCGGGGACTCCTGGAGCGGGGGAGACCCAGTACTTC
CASSPGTPGAGETQYF
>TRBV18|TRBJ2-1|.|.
TGTGCCAGCTCACCACAGGCAGTGGGAGCTGGTAATGAGCAGTTCTTC
CASSPQAVGAGNEQFF
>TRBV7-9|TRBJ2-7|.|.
TGTGCCAGCAGCTTCCGGGACTTCGAGCAGTACTTC
CASSFRDFEQYF
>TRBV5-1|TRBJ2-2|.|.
TGCGCCAGCAGCTTGACAGAGACGAACACCGGGGAGCTGTTTTTT
CASSLTETNTGELFF
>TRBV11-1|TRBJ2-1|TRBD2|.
TGTGCCAGCAGCTTAGTGTTCGGTAGCGGGGATTACAATGAGCAGTTCTTC
CASSLVFGSGDYNEQFF
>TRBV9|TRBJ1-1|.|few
TGTGCCAGCAGCGTACACATGAACACTGAAGCTTTCTTT
CASSVHMNTEAFF
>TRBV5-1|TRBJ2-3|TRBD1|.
TGCGCCAGCAGCCGGGGACAGGGGACTAGCACAGATACGCAGTATTTT
CASSRGQGTSTDTQYF
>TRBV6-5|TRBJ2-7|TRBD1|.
TGTGCCAGCAGTTCATCCCAGGGGGCCTCTCTCGAGCAGTACTTC
CASSSSQGASLEQYF
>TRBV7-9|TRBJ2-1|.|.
TGTGCCAGCAACTTAATATATGAGCAGTTCTTC
CASNLIYEQFF
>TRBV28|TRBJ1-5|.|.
TGTGCCAAGCCTCCCCAGGGGTATCAGCCCCAGCATTTT
CAKPPQGYQPQHF
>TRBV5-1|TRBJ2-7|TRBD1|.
TGCGCCAGCAGCCCGGGACAGGGAGGCGAGCAGTACTTC
CASSPGQGGEQYF
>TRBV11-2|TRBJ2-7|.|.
TGTGCCAGCAGCTTAGCCCGCAGTCTCTCCTACGAGCAGTACTTC
CASSLARSLSYEQYF
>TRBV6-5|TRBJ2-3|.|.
TGTGCCAGCAGTTACCTAGGAGGTGAGGCCACAGATACGCAGTATTTT
CASSYLGGEATDTQYF
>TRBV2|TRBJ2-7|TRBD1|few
TGTGCCAGCAGTGAAACTCGGACAGGGGGCCACGAGCAGTACTTC
CASSETRTGGHEQYF